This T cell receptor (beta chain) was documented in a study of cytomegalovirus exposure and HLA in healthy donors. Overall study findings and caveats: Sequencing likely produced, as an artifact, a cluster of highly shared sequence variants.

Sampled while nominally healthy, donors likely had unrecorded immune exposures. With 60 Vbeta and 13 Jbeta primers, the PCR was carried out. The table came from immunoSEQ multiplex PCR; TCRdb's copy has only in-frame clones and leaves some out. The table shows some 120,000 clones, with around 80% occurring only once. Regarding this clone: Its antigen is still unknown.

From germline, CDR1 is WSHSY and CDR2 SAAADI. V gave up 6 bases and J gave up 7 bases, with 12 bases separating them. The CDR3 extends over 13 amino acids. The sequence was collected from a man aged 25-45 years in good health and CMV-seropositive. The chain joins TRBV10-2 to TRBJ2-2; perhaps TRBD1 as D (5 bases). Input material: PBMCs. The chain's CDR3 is CASRNRSSGELFF. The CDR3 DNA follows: TGCGCCAGCAGAAACAGGTCGAGCGGGGAGCTGTTTTTT.